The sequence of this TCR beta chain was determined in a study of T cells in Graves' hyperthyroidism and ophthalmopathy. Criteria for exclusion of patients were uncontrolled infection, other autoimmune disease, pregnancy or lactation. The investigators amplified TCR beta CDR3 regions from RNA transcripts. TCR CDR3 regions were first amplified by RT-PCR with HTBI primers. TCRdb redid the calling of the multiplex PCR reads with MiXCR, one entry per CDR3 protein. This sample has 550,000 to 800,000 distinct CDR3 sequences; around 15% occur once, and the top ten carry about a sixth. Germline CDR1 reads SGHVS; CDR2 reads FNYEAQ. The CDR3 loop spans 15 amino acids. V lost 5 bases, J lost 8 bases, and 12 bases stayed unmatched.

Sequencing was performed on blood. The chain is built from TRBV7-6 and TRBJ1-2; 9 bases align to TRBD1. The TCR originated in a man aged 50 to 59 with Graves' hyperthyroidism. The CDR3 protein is CASSRGDRDVNGYTF. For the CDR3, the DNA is TGTGCCAGCAGCCGAGGGGACAGGGACGTAAACGGCTACACCTTC. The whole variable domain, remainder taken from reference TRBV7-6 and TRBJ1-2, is GAGVSQSPRYKVTKRGQDVALRCDPISGHVSLYWYRQALGQGPEFLTYFNYEAQQDKSGLPNDRFSAERPEGSISTLTIQRTEQRDSAMYRCASSRGDRDVNGYTFGSGTRLTVV.